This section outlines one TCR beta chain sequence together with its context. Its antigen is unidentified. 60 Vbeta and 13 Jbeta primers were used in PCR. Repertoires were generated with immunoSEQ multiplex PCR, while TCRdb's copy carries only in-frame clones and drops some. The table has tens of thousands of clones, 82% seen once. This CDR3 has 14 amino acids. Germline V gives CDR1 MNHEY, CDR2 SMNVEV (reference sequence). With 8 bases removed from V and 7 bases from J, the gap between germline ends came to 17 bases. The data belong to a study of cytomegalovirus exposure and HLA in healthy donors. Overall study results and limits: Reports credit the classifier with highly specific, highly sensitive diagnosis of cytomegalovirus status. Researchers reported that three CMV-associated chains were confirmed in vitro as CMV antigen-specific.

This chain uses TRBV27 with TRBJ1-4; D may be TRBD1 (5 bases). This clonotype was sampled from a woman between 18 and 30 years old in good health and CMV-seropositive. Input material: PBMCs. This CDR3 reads CASARGDLVEKLFF. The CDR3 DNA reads TGTGCCAGCGCCAGAGGGGACTTGGTTGAAAAACTGTTTTTT.